This passage covers 21 T cell receptor beta chains from one sample sequenced in a study of beta chain features in type 1 diabetes (dated by TCRdb to between 2017 and 2018). The library was obtained by the immunoSEQ multiplex PCR assay. The entire isolated RNA was reverse transcribed using the High Capacity cDNA Reverse Transcription Kit, and thus expressed TCRB transcripts were sequenced. As stored in TCRdb, this immuneACCESS dataset retains in-frame rearrangements with V and J assigned. A fraction of the clones does not appear; measured against another copy, unresolved V genes explain less than half of the discrepancy, and the remainder lacks a known reason. Recorded for this sample are roughly 150,000 clones; about 9.8% of them occurred a single time. The ten largest clones take up around 2.5% of the sample. Source material: central memory CD4+ T cells from blood. The origin of the receptors is a woman aged 18-30 years in good health.

The sample holds many counts of this clone. This CDR3 is also generated by other DNA sequences in the sample. This chain connects TRBV25-1 to TRBJ2-1; the match to TRBD2 covers 9 bases. This CDR3 contains 16 residues. CDR1 is MGHDK, CDR2 SYGVNS, per germline. The J segment lost 3 bases and the V segment lost 1 base, leaving 4 bases of the junction unmatched. For the CDR3, the DNA is TGTGCCAGCAGTGAATCAAGACTAGCGGTCTACAATGAGCAGTTCTTC. This gives the protein CASSESRLAVYNEQFF. Based on the CDR3 plus reference TRBV25-1 and TRBJ2-1, the full variable domain is EADIYQTPRYLVIGTGKKITLECSQTMGHDKMYWYQQDPGMELHLIHYSYGVNSTEKGDLSSESTVSRIRTEHFPLTLESARPSHTSQYLCASSESRLAVYNEQFFGPGTRLTVL.

This clone was detected only a few times. The chain is built from TRBV7-2 and TRBJ2-1; TRBD2 aligns across 7 bases. The CDR3 consists of 15 residues. Unmatched junction bases numbered 7, after V lost 0 bases and J lost 8 bases. The germline V gene has CDR1 SGHTA and CDR2 FQGNSA. CDR3 amino acids: CASSLAGGPGYEQFF. The CDR3 DNA follows: TGTGCCAGCAGCTTAGCGGGAGGGCCAGGGTATGAGCAGTTCTTC. Full variable domain (remainder filled in from reference TRBV7-2 and TRBJ2-1): GAGVSQSPSNKVTEKGKDVELRCDPISGHTALYWYRQSLGQGLEFLIYFQGNSAPDKSGLPSDRFSAERTGGSVSTLTIQRTQQEDSAVYLCASSLAGGPGYEQFFGPGTRLTVL.

The CDR3 sequence: CASSPTGTENYGYTF. CDR3 coding DNA: TGTGCCAGCAGTCCTACCGGGACAGAGAACTATGGCTACACCTTC. The rearrangement uses TRBV7-3 and TRBJ1-2; 7 bases match TRBD1. Losses at the gene ends were 6 bases for V and 2 bases for J; bases not matched to a gene: 9. The germline CDR1 and CDR2 sequences are SGHTA and FQGTGA. The CDR3 runs 15 residues.

The rearrangement uses TRBV5-1 and TRBJ2-5; 10 bases fit TRBD2. The length of the CDR3 is 15 residues. Germline CDR1 is SGHRS and CDR2 is YFSETQ. The junction had 4 bases not matched to a gene; V was cut back by 0 bases and J by 5 bases. DNA of the CDR3: TGCGCCAGCAGCTTGGGACTAGCGGGTCTTGAGACCCAGTACTTC. The encoded protein is CASSLGLAGLETQYF. The full variable domain, with the rest looked up from reference TRBV5-1 and TRBJ2-5, is KAGVTQTPRYLIKTRGQQVTLSCSPISGHRSVSWYQQTPGQGLQFLFEYFSETQRNKGNFPGRFSGRQFSNSRSEMNVSTLELGDSALYLCASSLGLAGLETQYFGPGTRLLVL.

This clone was detected only a few times. The rearrangement links TRBV5-1 to TRBJ2-7, with D maybe TRBD1 (6 bases). Germline lookup yields CDR1 SGHRS and CDR2 YFSETQ. V was cut by 7 bases and J by 6 bases, with 17 bases left in between. CDR3 length: 13 residues. CDR3 sequence reads: CASGLQGLGEQYF. The DNA for the CDR3 is TGCGCCAGCGGCCTACAGGGTCTCGGCGAGCAGTACTTC.

As DNA, the CDR3 is TGTGCCAGCAGCTTCGTAGCGGGAGGGACCAACACCGGGGAGCTGTTTTTT. Translation gives CASSFVAGGTNTGELFF. The chain is built from TRBV7-2 and TRBJ2-2; TRBD2 matches at 11 bases. Per the germline V gene, CDR1 is SGHTA and CDR2 is FQGNSA. Germline trimming cut 3 bases from V and 2 bases from J; bases unmatched to any gene: 5. This CDR3 region has 17 residues.

This clone occurred a few times. V usage is TRBV27 and J usage is TRBJ1-6; tentatively, D is TRBD1 (5 bases). The germline V gene has CDR1 MNHEY and CDR2 SMNVEV (reference sequence). This CDR3 has 15 amino acids. V lost 7 bases to trimming and J lost 9 bases, with 19 bases between them. CDR3: CASKMSSGNASPLHF. DNA of the CDR3: TGTGCCAGCAAGATGTCGTCAGGGAACGCTTCACCCCTCCACTTT.

This chain connects TRBV7-2 to TRBJ1-6; 8 bases map to TRBD1. CDR1 is SGHTA and CDR2 is FQGNSA in the germline V gene. The J segment lost 10 bases and the V segment lost 5 bases, leaving 7 bases of the junction unmatched. The CDR3 covers 14 residues. In nucleotides, the CDR3 is TGTGCCAGCAGCCCTGGACAGGGATACTCACCCCTCCACTTT. Translation gives CASSPGQGYSPLHF.

The chain links TRBV9 to TRBJ1-1, with D perhaps TRBD1 (5 bases). The CDR3 contains 16 residues. V dropped 4 bases and J dropped 0 bases, with 16 bases sitting between them. Per the germline V gene, CDR1 is SGDLS and CDR2 is YYNGEE. The CDR3 DNA is TGTGCCAGCAGCCCCCGACAGTTAGGGATGAACACTGAAGCTTTCTTT. Amino acid sequence: CASSPRQLGMNTEAFF. Full variable domain (rest looked up from reference TRBV9 and TRBJ1-1): DSGVTQTPKHLITATGQRVTLRCSPRSGDLSVYWYQQSLDQGLQFLIQYYNGEERAKGNILERFSAQQFPDLHSELNLSSLELGDSALYFCASSPRQLGMNTEAFFGQGTRLTVV.

The chain couples TRBV9 to TRBJ2-2, with TRBD2 matching over 13 bases. The V and J ends lost 3 bases and 2 bases, in that order; junction bases with no gene match: 1. The CDR3 length is 16 residues. Germline loops: CDR1 SGDLS, CDR2 YYNGEE. For the CDR3, the DNA is TGTGCCAGCAGCGGACTAGCGGGGGGAAACACCGGGGAGCTGTTTTTT. Its protein product is CASSGLAGGNTGELFF.

This clone has ten or more counts. The V call is TRBV29-1, the J call TRBJ2-1, with D tentatively TRBD1 (6 bases). From germline, CDR1 is SQVTM and CDR2 ANQGSEA. The CDR3 covers 12 residues. The V and J ends lost 7 bases and 7 bases respectively, with 14 bases between them. The CDR3 protein is CSGGTTGNEQFF. CDR3 DNA: TGCAGCGGGGGGACGACAGGTAATGAGCAGTTCTTC.

This clone was seen more than once but under ten times. The CDR3 loop reads CASSRDSSGNTIYF. CDR3 bases: TGCGCCAGCAGCCGCGACAGCTCTGGAAACACCATATATTTT. The rearrangement joins TRBV5-1 to TRBJ1-3; D might be TRBD1 (5 bases). Between the trimmed V and J ends, which lost 4 bases and 0 bases, there was a span of 8 bases. The CDR3 runs 14 residues. CDR1 and CDR2 from the germline V gene are SGHRS and YFSETQ.

This chain uses TRBV7-2 with TRBJ1-4; 8 nucleotides align to TRBD1. The CDR3 has 14 amino acids. Trimming cost V 4 bases and J 6 bases; bases outside gene matches: 4. CDR1 is SGHTA and CDR2 is FQGNSA in the germline V gene. The CDR3 nucleotides are TGTGCCAGCAGCTCCAGGACAGGGCATGAAAAACTGTTTTTT. It specifies CASSSRTGHEKLFF.

This clone was counted between two and nine times. The chain is built from TRBV30 and TRBJ1-4; D gene uncertain. The CDR3 loop spans 14 amino acids. Trimming cost V 5 bases and J 4 bases, with 14 bases left between them. The V gene's germline CDR1 is GTSNPN and CDR2 SVGIG (reference sequence). CDR3: CAWATWGGNEKLFF. DNA for the CDR3: TGTGCCTGGGCCACGTGGGGAGGTAATGAAAAACTGTTTTTT.

V and J are TRBV5-6 and TRBJ1-1; maybe TRBD1 (5 bases). V was pared by 1 base and J by 13 bases, with 14 bases between. The CDR3 contains 12 residues. Germline values: CDR1 SGHDT, CDR2 YYEEEE. CDR3 DNA sequence: TGTGCCAGCAGCTTGTGGGACGGCGGGGTTTTCTTT. Protein: CASSLWDGGVFF.

The gene calls are TRBV11-3 and TRBJ2-1, with TRBD2 matching 11 bases. The trim removed 1 base at V and 1 base at J, leaving 3 bases unmatched. CDR1 and CDR2 from the germline V gene are SGHNT and YENEEA. This CDR3 comprises 17 residues. This chain's CDR3 is CASSLALAGGSYNEQFF. The CDR3 region has the DNA TGTGCCAGCAGCTTAGCCCTAGCGGGAGGATCCTACAATGAGCAGTTCTTC.

This clone occurred a few times. The rearrangement uses TRBV5-1 and TRBJ1-1, with a weak D call TRBD1 (6 bases). Deletions cut 4 bases from V and 5 bases from J, with 18 bases between. Germline loops: CDR1 SGHRS, CDR2 YFSETQ. CDR3 length equals 15 residues. The CDR3 sequence is CASSEQGGLGTEAFF. For the CDR3, the DNA is TGCGCCAGCAGCGAACAAGGGGGTCTAGGGACTGAAGCTTTCTTT.

This clone was seen a handful of times. The chain uses TRBV7-9 and TRBJ1-4; D is unclear. The CDR3 runs 12 residues. The V gene's germline CDR1 is SEHNR and CDR2 FQNEAQ (reference sequence). Trimming removed 6 bases at V and 5 bases at J, with 7 bases between. The CDR3 sequence is CASRRENEKLFF. CDR3 nucleotide sequence: TGTGCCAGCAGGCGGGAAAATGAAAAACTGTTTTTT.

This clone was recorded a few times. V usage is TRBV18 and J usage is TRBJ2-7; TRBD1 matches 7 bases. Trimming at V came to 4 bases and at J to 0 bases, leaving 6 bases not matched to a gene. Germline V gene sequence: CDR1 KGHSH, CDR2 LQKENI. This CDR3 has 15 residues. CDR3 DNA: TGTGCCAGCTCACGACAGGGTTCCTCCTCCTACGAGCAGTACTTC. Protein product: CASSRQGSSSYEQYF.

This clone was counted a few times. In the same sample, other DNA sequences code for this CDR3. The chain couples TRBV9 to TRBJ1-2, with TRBD1 as a possible D gene (5 bases). The CDR3 consists of 13 residues. V lost 0 bases, J lost 4 bases, and 7 bases lay in between. Germline V gene sequence: CDR1 SGDLS, CDR2 YYNGEE. CDR3 sequence reads: CASSVAGGYGYTF. In DNA form, the CDR3 reads TGTGCCAGCAGCGTAGCGGGGGGCTATGGCTACACCTTC. Full variable domain (missing parts from reference TRBV9 and TRBJ1-2): DSGVTQTPKHLITATGQRVTLRCSPRSGDLSVYWYQQSLDQGLQFLIQYYNGEERAKGNILERFSAQQFPDLHSELNLSSLELGDSALYFCASSVAGGYGYTFGSGTRLTVV.

The chain is built from TRBV9 and TRBJ2-1; D might be TRBD1 (6 bases). Trimming stripped 0 bases from V and 7 bases from J, with 14 bases between. The CDR3 contains 15 residues. From germline, CDR1 is SGDLS and CDR2 YYNGEE. CDR3 residues: CASSVDRAPANEQFF. As DNA, the CDR3 is TGTGCCAGCAGCGTAGACAGGGCCCCCGCGAATGAGCAGTTCTTC.